These 13 T cell receptor beta chains were sequenced from one sample in a study of Graves' ophthalmopathy and Graves' hyperthyroidism. Amplification targeted the TCR beta CDR3 regions, with RNA transcripts as the source material. HTBI primers were used in a first-round RT-PCR, which preceded a second-round multiplex PCR. TCRdb ran MiXCR on the multiplex PCR reads and lists one entry per CDR3 protein. The table has under 350,000 distinct CDR3 sequences, roughly 16% seen once. The sequenced sample consisted of peripheral blood. All receptors come from an adult man with Graves' ophthalmopathy.

This clonotype was picked up many times. J is TRBJ2-7 and V is TRBV4-2, with D perhaps TRBD1 or TRBD2 (5 bases each). Trimming cost V 1 base and J 2 bases, with 12 bases left between them. CDR1 LGHNA and CDR2 YNFKEQ come from the germline V gene. The CDR3 is 15 amino acids. The CDR3, as DNA: TGTGCCAGCAGCCAAGTCCGGGACGGACCCTACGAGCAGTACTTC. Encoded protein: CASSQVRDGPYEQYF.

The rearrangement links TRBV12-3 or TRBV12-4 to TRBJ1-1; no reliable D call. Trimming took off 6 bases at V and 1 base at J, with 12 bases between the two ends. This CDR3 has 14 residues. CDR3 amino acids: CASRPSKSNTEAFF. The CDR3 region has the DNA TGTGCCAGCAGGCCCTCCAAGTCGAACACTGAAGCTTTCTTT.

This clonotype was detected ten times or more. CDR3 nucleotides: TGTGCCAGCAGACGTTCGACAGCCCGAGTGAACACTGAAGCTTTCTTT. It yields the protein CASRRSTARVNTEAFF. The chain employs TRBV11-1 and TRBJ1-1; maybe TRBD1 (5 bases). This CDR3 is 16 amino acids long. V lost 6 bases to trimming and J lost 0 bases, with 17 bases between them. CDR1 is SGHAT, CDR2 FQDESV, per germline (reference sequence).

In its sample, this clonotype was seen many times. The rearrangement joins TRBV29-1 to TRBJ2-2; D is unclear. V gave up 3 bases and J gave up 3 bases, with 8 bases separating them. The CDR3 totals 13 residues. Per the germline V gene, CDR1 is SQVTM and CDR2 is ANQGSEA. CDR3 sequence (DNA): TGCAGCGTTGACCCCGACTACACCGGGGAGCTGTTTTTT. Protein: CSVDPDYTGELFF.

The sample holds many counts of this clonotype. This chain connects TRBV7-2 to TRBJ1-5, with 7 bases fitting TRBD1. J was trimmed by 0 bases and V by 4 bases; bases with no gene match: 3. Germline CDR1 and CDR2: SGHTA and FQGNSA. The CDR3 is 15 amino acids. CDR3 region: CASSSGQFSNQPQHF. The CDR3 coding sequence is TGTGCCAGCAGCTCGGGACAGTTTAGCAATCAGCCCCAGCATTTT. The whole variable domain, remainder taken from reference TRBV7-2 and TRBJ1-5, is GAGVSQSPSNKVTEKGKDVELRCDPISGHTALYWYRQSLGQGLEFLIYFQGNSAPDKSGLPSDRFSAERTGGSVSTLTIQRTQQEDSAVYLCASSSGQFSNQPQHFGDGTRLSIL.

This clonotype was observed at least ten times. V gene TRBV2 combines with J gene TRBJ2-2; D is possibly TRBD2 (5 bases). Between the trimmed V and J ends, which lost 7 bases and 3 bases, there was a span of 6 bases. The CDR3 covers 12 residues. Germline V gives CDR1 SNHLY, CDR2 FYNNEI. DNA for the CDR3: TGTGCCAGCACGAGGGACACCGGGGAGCTGTTTTTT. Translated, it gives CASTRDTGELFF.

The V gene is TRBV6-5, the J gene TRBJ2-7; no clear D gene. The germline V gene encodes CDR1 MNHEY and CDR2 SVGAGI. The CDR3 is 14 residues long. V was shortened by 3 bases and J by 5 bases, with 14 bases between the two germline ends. CDR3: CASSYSPAPNEQYF. The CDR3 nucleotides are TGTGCCAGCAGTTATTCTCCTGCGCCCAACGAGCAGTACTTC.

This clonotype was picked up many times. This chain links TRBV10-3 with TRBJ1-2; a possible D gene is TRBD1 (5 bases). V dropped 7 bases and J dropped 6 bases, with 15 bases sitting between them. This CDR3 is built from 13 residues. Germline CDR1 ENHRY, CDR2 SYGVKD. The CDR3 coding sequence is TGTGCCATCACCAACCGGCAGGGTGATGGCTACACCTTC. Protein product: CAITNRQGDGYTF.

V is TRBV24-1 and J is TRBJ2-2, with D perhaps TRBD1 (5 bases). V was pared by 3 bases and J by 6 bases, with 16 bases between. The CDR3 has 16 residues. Germline values: CDR1 KGHDR, CDR2 SFDVKD. The CDR3 DNA reads as TGTGCCACCAGTGATCGGATATCTGGGGCTTCCGGGGAGCTGTTTTTT. This translates into CATSDRISGASGELFF.

In its sample, this clonotype was seen many times. The chain links TRBV15 to TRBJ1-1, with 8 bases identical to TRBD1. Germline assignment: CDR1 LNHNV and CDR2 YYDKDF (reference sequence). This CDR3 comprises 16 residues. The ends lost 1 base at V and 6 bases at J; junction bases unmatched: 10. The CDR3 here is CATSRVVATGVSEAFF. CDR3 nucleotides: TGTGCCACCAGCAGAGTCGTCGCGACAGGGGTTTCTGAAGCTTTCTTT.

There are many counts of this clonotype. The chain uses TRBV27 and TRBJ2-7; TRBD2 matches at 10 bases. Germline V gene data show CDR1 as MNHEY and CDR2 as SMNVEV (reference sequence). CDR3 size: 18 residues. The J segment lost 4 bases and the V segment lost 2 bases, leaving 14 bases of the junction unmatched. The CDR3 reads CASSLITLAGEFKYEQYF. As DNA, the CDR3 is TGTGCCAGCAGTTTAATAACCCTAGCGGGAGAATTCAAGTACGAGCAGTACTTC.

The table lists this clonotype with many counts. The chain joins TRBV5-1 to TRBJ2-6, with D perhaps matching TRBD1 (5 bases). Trimming removed 4 bases from V and 12 bases from J, with 14 bases in between. Germline V CDR1 and CDR2: SGHRS, YFSETQ. The CDR3 length is 13 residues. The CDR3 loop reads CASSPQGSGVLTF. The CDR3 coding sequence is TGCGCCAGCAGCCCCCAGGGCTCGGGCGTCCTGACTTTC.

The table lists this clonotype with many counts. CDR3 sequence: CASSLLQGSGELFF. The CDR3 DNA follows: TGTGCCAGCAGTTTGTTACAGGGCTCCGGGGAGCTGTTTTTT. The V call is TRBV12-3 or TRBV12-4, the J call TRBJ2-2, with D maybe TRBD1 (6 bases). The V end was cut by 3 bases, the J end by 6 bases, with 11 bases between. The CDR3 is 14 residues long.